Below are 30 T cell receptor beta chains sequenced from a single sample in a study of T cell clonality in common variable immunodeficiency. General study points: Common variable immunodeficiency TCR beta sequences reportedly had fewer deletions and N-nucleotide insertions.

Assay used: immunoSEQ multiplex PCR; TCRdb lists only in-frame clones, some missing. In total the sample includes 25,000 to 35,000 clones, none of them seen once. No cognate antigen is known for these TCRs. Material for sequencing was peripheral blood mononuclear cells. The receptors were gathered from a human donor with common variable immunodeficiency.

This clone was found many times. The read comes to an end 3 residues before the CDR3 does, leaving the germline J gene to fill in the end. The chain has TRBV6-4 and TRBJ2-3; 8 bases map to TRBD2. Germline V gene lookup returns CDR1 MRHNA and CDR2 SNTAGT. The V segment lost 5 bases and the J segment 3 bases; nucleotides outside the gene matches: 4. This CDR3 has 14 residues. The sequenced CDR3 bases are TGTGCCAGCAGTTCGGGGGGGCCAACAGATACG. Translation gives CASSSGGPTDT. The entire CDR3 protein is CASSSGGPTDTQYF.

This clone appeared a few times. The missing CDR3 end, 3 residues past where the read stops, is filled in from the germline J gene. The chain recombines TRBV30 with TRBJ2-2; 10 bases are shared with TRBD2. This CDR3 spans 16 amino acids. The V and J ends lost 5 bases and 1 base, in that order; junction bases with no gene match: 7. Germline assignment: CDR1 GTSNPN and CDR2 SVGIG (reference sequence). The covered CDR3 bases are TGTGCCTGGGGCGGTGCTAGCGGGGGGAACACCGGGGAG. Residues: CAWGGASGGNTGE. The complete CDR3 sequence is CAWGGASGGNTGELFF.

This clone was seen many times. The CDR3 end lies 3 residues beyond the end of the read and is filled in from the germline J gene. The chain carries TRBV6-2 or TRBV6-3 and TRBJ1-2; D remains ambiguous. This CDR3 has 15 residues. CDR1 is MNHEY, CDR2 SVGEGT, per germline. V gave up 7 bases and J gave up 0 bases, with 15 bases separating them. CDR3 DNA (partial): TGTGCCAGCAACCCGTTCATCCTACCTAACTATGGC. It encodes CASNPFILPNYG. The entire CDR3 protein reads CASNPFILPNYGYTF.

This clone was recorded at least ten times. The sequenced fragment ends 3 residues before the CDR3 boundary, so the rest is inferred from the germline J gene. V gene TRBV7-3 combines with J gene TRBJ1-2; no reliable D call. V lost 8 bases and J 2 bases, leaving 12 bases between the germline ends. Germline CDR1 and CDR2: SGHTA and FQGTGA. The CDR3 is made up of 13 amino acids. The sequenced part of the CDR3 DNA is TGTGCCAGCGGCTCCACGGGGAACTATGGC. Its protein is CASGSTGNYG. The CDR3 as a whole reads CASGSTGNYGYTF.

This clone was recorded at least ten times. The read falls 3 residues short of the CDR3 end, and the missing part is taken from the germline J gene. The gene calls are TRBV19 and TRBJ2-1; 8 bases map to TRBD2. This CDR3 has 13 residues. Trimming took 7 bases from V and 6 from J; bases not matched to a gene: 5. Germline assignment: CDR1 LNHDA and CDR2 SQIVND (reference sequence). CDR3: CASTPGLVNEQFF. The sequenced CDR3 bases are TGTGCCAGTACACCGGGACTAGTCAATGAG.

In the case of this clone: Read coverage stops 3 residues before the CDR3 terminus; the germline J gene supplies the remainder. The chain combines TRBV7-6 with TRBJ2-1; 8 nucleotides line up with TRBD2. J gave up 0 bases and V 1 base, and 8 bases lay outside the gene matches. This CDR3 has 18 residues. CDR1 is SGHVS, CDR2 FNYEAQ, per germline. Here the CDR3 reads CASSLVTIAGRSYNEQFF. Incomplete CDR3 DNA: TGTGCCAGCAGCTTAGTAACAATAGCGGGGCGCTCCTACAATGAG.

Details on this clone: The read ends 3 residues shy of where the CDR3 ends; the end is completed using the germline J gene. The V and J genes are TRBV18 and TRBJ1-3, with D possibly matching TRBD1 (6 bases). CDR1 is KGHSH and CDR2 is LQKENI in the germline V gene. The length of the CDR3 is 17 residues. Trimming shortened V by 0 bases and J by 1 base, and 13 bases separated the two germline ends. The CDR3 reads CASSPPVGGSSGNTIYF. The CDR3 DNA, read in part, is TGTGCCAGCTCACCACCGGTAGGGGGATCTTCTGGAAACACC.

Remarks on this clone: The observed sequence ends 3 residues before the CDR3 terminus, with the missing tail filled in from the germline J gene. The chain joins TRBV7-2 to TRBJ1-5; D unclear. The germline V gene encodes CDR1 SGHTA and CDR2 FQGNSA. The CDR3 has 12 residues. V lost 7 bases to trimming and J lost 4 bases, with 8 bases between them. The CDR3 sequence: CASTSVNQPQHF. CDR3 bases read: TGTGCCAGCACCAGTGTTAATCAGCCC. Drawing the rest from reference TRBV7-2 and TRBJ1-5, the complete variable domain is GAGVSQSPSNKVTEKGKDVELRCDPISGHTALYWYRQSLGQGLEFLIYFQGNSAPDKSGLPSDRFSAERTGGSVSTLTIQRTQQEDSAVYLCASTSVNQPQHFGDGTRLSIL.

This clone was seen only a few times. The read finishes 3 residues shy of the CDR3 end, and the germline J gene is used to complete it. The rearrangement uses TRBV7-2 and TRBJ2-1; maybe TRBD1 (6 bases). The germline V gene encodes CDR1 SGHTA and CDR2 FQGNSA. This CDR3 region has 14 residues. V was clipped by 1 base and J by 6 bases, with 10 bases between them. The sequenced part of the CDR3 DNA is TGTGCCAGCAGCTTAGGGCCGACAGGCAATGAG. Translated, it gives CASSLGPTGNE. The complete CDR3 reads CASSLGPTGNEQFF.

This clone has ten or more counts. The DNA ends 3 residues before the CDR3 does, and the rest of the CDR3 is filled in from the germline J gene. The rearrangement uses TRBV5-1 and TRBJ2-7; D possibly corresponds to TRBD1 (5 bases). Germline CDR1 SGHRS, CDR2 YFSETQ. V was clipped by 2 bases and J by 6 bases, with 6 bases between them. The length of the CDR3 is 11 residues. This CDR3 reads CASSFGAEQYF. The part of the CDR3 DNA that was read is TGCGCCAGCAGCTTTGGGGCCGAG.

Regarding this clone: Read sequence stops 3 residues before the CDR3 end, and the germline J gene provides the missing end. This sequence joins TRBV19 and TRBJ1-1, with 7 bases fitting TRBD1. CDR3 length: 12 amino acids. CDR1 LNHDA and CDR2 SQIVND come from the germline V gene (reference sequence). The CDR3 region is CASSIGTAGAFF. The sequenced part of the CDR3 DNA is TGTGCCAGTAGTATCGGGACAGCTGGA.

This clone was recorded at least ten times. The read ends 3 residues early relative to the CDR3; the germline J gene fills the gap. This sequence joins TRBV5-1 and TRBJ2-5; perhaps TRBD2 as D (5 bases). The CDR3 loop spans 15 amino acids. Deletions cut 4 bases from V and 2 bases from J, with 15 bases between. Looked up from germline, CDR1 is SGHRS and CDR2 is YFSETQ. CDR3 DNA (partial): TGCGCCAGCAGCCCGGCCGGGGTCACACAAGAGACC. It yields the protein CASSPAGVTQET. The entire CDR3 sequence reads CASSPAGVTQETQYF.

Ten or more counts support this clone. The read is 3 residues too short to cover the CDR3 end, so that end is filled in from the germline J gene. This chain uses TRBV30 with TRBJ2-5; TRBD2 agrees at 9 bases. The CDR3 has 16 residues. V gave up 6 bases and J gave up 3 bases; unmatched junction bases: 14. Germline assignment: CDR1 GTSNPN and CDR2 SVGIG (reference sequence). The CDR3: CACGVAGAWREETQYF. The covered CDR3 bases are TGTGCCTGTGGGGTAGCGGGGGCCTGGAGGGAAGAGACC.

This clone was counted ten times or more. The read terminates 3 residues ahead of where the CDR3 ends, so the germline J gene completes it. This sequence joins TRBV7-6 and TRBJ1-1; D might be TRBD1 (5 bases). Germline-derived CDR1 and CDR2 are SGHVS and FNYEAQ. CDR3 length equals 13 residues. V lost 1 base and J 4 bases, leaving 7 bases between the germline ends. Incomplete CDR3 DNA: TGTGCCAGCAGCTTAGACAGGCGCACTGAA. Encoded protein: CASSLDRRTE. The complete CDR3 protein is CASSLDRRTEAFF. Full variable domain (rest looked up from reference TRBV7-6 and TRBJ1-1): GAGVSQSPRYKVTKRGQDVALRCDPISGHVSLYWYRQALGQGPEFLTYFNYEAQQDKSGLPNDRFSAERPEGSISTLTIQRTEQRDSAMYRCASSLDRRTEAFFGQGTRLTVV.

With regard to this clone: The read is 3 residues too short to cover the CDR3 end, so that end is filled in from the germline J gene. The chain uses TRBV7-7 and TRBJ2-3; D uncertain. CDR3 length: 14 amino acids. Trimming pared 2 bases from V and 0 bases from J, leaving 6 bases between. Germline V gives CDR1 SSHAT, CDR2 FNYEAQ (reference sequence). The DNA read from the CDR3 is TGTGCCAGCAGCTTAACTCGTAGCACAGATACG. Encoded protein: CASSLTRSTDT. The full CDR3 protein reads CASSLTRSTDTQYF.

This clone was recorded at least ten times. The DNA read from the CDR3 is TGTGCCAGTAGTAGAGACAGACAAGAGACC. As protein: CASSRDRQET. The full CDR3 protein is CASSRDRQETQYF. V is TRBV19 and J is TRBJ2-5; D possibly corresponds to TRBD1 (5 bases). Read coverage stops 3 residues before the CDR3 terminus; the germline J gene supplies the remainder. Trimming took 4 bases from V and 2 from J, leaving 8 bases between them. Per the germline V gene, CDR1 is LNHDA and CDR2 is SQIVND (reference sequence). The CDR3 loop spans 13 amino acids.

This clone has only a few counts. The read is 3 residues too short to cover the CDR3 end, so that end is filled in from the germline J gene. This chain links TRBV7-2 with TRBJ2-2; 7 bases agree with TRBD1. The germline V gene encodes CDR1 SGHTA and CDR2 FQGNSA. V shed 5 bases and J 7 bases; nucleotides not matched to a gene: 4. This CDR3 contains 13 residues. CDR3 DNA (partial): TGTGCCAGCAGCCGGCAGGGGGACGGGGAG. Its translation is CASSRQGDGE. The whole CDR3 protein is CASSRQGDGELFF.

Ten or more counts support this clone. The read ends 3 residues before the CDR3 terminus; that terminus is restored from the germline J gene. This chain links TRBV18 with TRBJ2-5; TRBD2 is a possible D gene (6 bases). This CDR3 is built from 15 residues. V lost 3 bases to trimming and J lost 1 base, with 12 bases between them. Germline CDR1 is KGHSH and CDR2 is LQKENI. The CDR3 region is CASSPTSNSQETQYF. The CDR3 bases that were read are TGTGCCAGCTCACCCACTAGCAACTCCCAAGAGACC. Supplemented by reference TRBV18 and TRBJ2-5, the full variable domain reads NAGVMQNPRHLVRRRGQEARLRCSPMKGHSHVYWYRQLPEEGLKFMVYLQKENIIDESGMPKERFSAEFPKEGPSILRIQQVVRGDSAAYFCASSPTSNSQETQYFGPGTRLLVL.

With respect to this clone: The CDR3 extends 3 residues past the end of the read, so its final part is completed from the germline J gene. The chain recombines TRBV7-6 with TRBJ1-3, with 7 nucleotides matching TRBD1. V shed 0 bases, J shed 4 bases, and the junction held 3 bases outside the gene matches. Per germline, CDR1 SGHVS and CDR2 FNYEAQ. This CDR3 contains 15 residues. The CDR3 DNA, read in part, is TGTGCCAGCAGCTTAGCCCAGGGACAGGGAAACACC. This gives the protein CASSLAQGQGNT. The entire CDR3 is CASSLAQGQGNTIYF. Full variable domain (outside the CDR3, taken from reference TRBV7-6 and TRBJ1-3): GAGVSQSPRYKVTKRGQDVALRCDPISGHVSLYWYRQALGQGPEFLTYFNYEAQQDKSGLPNDRFSAERPEGSISTLTIQRTEQRDSAMYRCASSLAQGQGNTIYFGEGSWLTVV.

Many counts were recorded for this clone. The CDR3 is cut off 3 residues early in the read; its end comes from the germline J gene. This chain uses TRBV18 with TRBJ1-1; D unresolved. V was cut by 5 bases and J by 0 bases, with 7 bases left in between. The CDR3 extends over 13 amino acids. The germline CDR1 and CDR2 sequences are KGHSH and LQKENI. CDR3 bases read: TGTGCCAGCTCAATAACAGTGAACACTGAA. Amino acid sequence: CASSITVNTE. In full, the CDR3 reads CASSITVNTEAFF.

This clone was observed a handful of times. The read ends 3 residues early relative to the CDR3; the germline J gene fills the gap. The chain links TRBV7-9 to TRBJ2-2; 7 bases match TRBD1. Germline trimming cut 5 bases from V and 7 bases from J; bases unmatched to any gene: 7. Looked up from germline, CDR1 is SEHNR and CDR2 is FQNEAQ (reference sequence). This CDR3 comprises 14 residues. The chain's CDR3 is CASSRQQGNGELFF. Incomplete CDR3 DNA: TGTGCCAGCAGCCGACAACAGGGGAACGGGGAG. The variable domain in full, completed from reference TRBV7-9 and TRBJ2-2, reads DTGVSQNPRHKITKRGQNVTFRCDPISEHNRLYWYRQTLGQGPEFLTYFQNEAQLEKSRLLSDRFSAERPKGSFSTLEIQRTEQGDSAMYLCASSRQQGNGELFFGEGSRLTVL.

As to this clone: The read comes to an end 3 residues before the CDR3 does, leaving the germline J gene to fill in the end. The rearrangement joins TRBV19 to TRBJ2-5; a weak D match, TRBD2 (6 bases). The CDR3 runs 17 residues. From germline, CDR1 is LNHDA and CDR2 SQIVND (reference sequence). Trimming shortened V by 5 bases and J by 1 base, and 20 bases separated the two germline ends. Partial CDR3 DNA: TGTGCCAGTAGTGCGGGGTCGTTGGGGAGCTTCCAAGAGACC. Its translation: CASSAGSLGSFQET. The complete CDR3 reads CASSAGSLGSFQETQYF.

This clone came up a few times. The CDR3 extends 3 residues past the end of the read, so its final part is completed from the germline J gene. The chain combines TRBV6-2 or TRBV6-3 with TRBJ2-5; TRBD2 aligns across 8 bases. Per germline, CDR1 MNHEY and CDR2 SVGEGT. The CDR3 contains 15 residues. Unmatched junction bases numbered 9, after V lost 9 bases and J lost 0 bases. The CDR3 loop is CASRGGGRYQETQYF. CDR3 DNA, as far as it was read: TGTGCCAGTCGTGGGGGCGGGAGGTACCAAGAGACC.

This clone was observed at least ten times. The read finishes 3 residues shy of the CDR3 end, and the germline J gene is used to complete it. This chain connects TRBV6-2 or TRBV6-3 to TRBJ2-5, with 9 bases identical to TRBD1. The CDR3 contains 14 residues. Germline V CDR1 and CDR2: MNHEY, SVGEGT. V shed 6 bases and J 5 bases; nucleotides not matched to a gene: 7. The sequenced part of the CDR3 DNA is TGTGCCAGCAGGACAGGGGGTAGTGCGGAGACC. This gives the protein CASRTGGSAET. Given in full, the CDR3 is CASRTGGSAETQYF.

This clone was observed a handful of times. The CDR3 extends 3 residues past the end of the read, so its final part is completed from the germline J gene. The chain has TRBV19 and TRBJ1-5; weak D call: TRBD1 (6 bases). Germline lookup yields CDR1 LNHDA and CDR2 SQIVND (reference sequence). V lost 8 bases, J lost 4 bases, and 9 bases lay in between. The CDR3 is 12 residues long. The CDR3 sequence is CASGGPNQPQHF. The covered CDR3 bases are TGTGCCAGTGGGGGCCCTAATCAGCCC.

This clone has more than one count but fewer than ten. The read gets to within 3 residues of the CDR3 end, and the germline J gene fills in the rest. V is TRBV7-9 and J is TRBJ2-5, with D possibly TRBD2 on 6 matching bases. Germline V gene data show CDR1 as SEHNR and CDR2 as FQNEAQ (reference sequence). The CDR3 totals 13 residues. V gave up 5 bases and J gave up 7 bases, with 14 bases separating them. The CDR3 bases that were read are TGTGCCAGCAGCCCCGTGGTGGAGGGGACC. This sequence encodes CASSPVVEGT. The entire CDR3 protein is CASSPVVEGTQYF.

This clone was seen more than once but under ten times. The read gets to within 3 residues of the CDR3 end, and the germline J gene fills in the rest. V usage is TRBV5-1 and J usage is TRBJ2-5; D might be TRBD1 or TRBD2, each matching 6 bases. V lost 2 bases and J lost 5, with 16 bases in between. The germline CDR1 and CDR2 sequences are SGHRS and YFSETQ. This CDR3 is built from 15 residues. The CDR3: CASSFGMQGRETQYF. The covered CDR3 bases are TGCGCCAGCAGCTTTGGGATGCAGGGGAGGGAGACC.

This clone was seen more than once but under ten times. The read stops 3 residues short of the end of the CDR3; the missing end is completed from the germline J gene. The gene calls are TRBV20-1 and TRBJ2-1, with 8 positions matching TRBD2. This CDR3 has 18 residues. Germline V gives CDR1 DFQATT, CDR2 SNEGSKA (reference sequence). Trimming took 0 bases from V and 2 from J; bases not matched to a gene: 12. CDR3 in amino acids: CSARDKMGLVIPYNEQFF. CDR3 bases read: TGCAGTGCTAGAGATAAAATGGGACTAGTTATCCCCTACAATGAG.

This clone was seen repeatedly, ten times or more. The read gets to within 3 residues of the CDR3 end, and the germline J gene fills in the rest. The chain links TRBV20-1 to TRBJ2-5; 12 bases align to TRBD2. The junction had 7 bases not matched to a gene; V was cut back by 6 bases and J by 2 bases. From germline, CDR1 is DFQATT and CDR2 SNEGSKA (reference sequence). This CDR3 contains 15 residues. The sequenced part of the CDR3 DNA is TGCAGTGCACTCGGGACTAGCGGGCCACAAGAGACC. Translating it yields CSALGTSGPQET. The whole CDR3 region reads CSALGTSGPQETQYF.

This clone has only a few counts. The CDR3 end is not reached by the read, which stops 3 residues before it; the germline J gene fills it in. This chain joins TRBV19 and TRBJ2-1, with D possibly being TRBD1 (6 bases). V lost 3 bases and J 0 bases, leaving 18 bases between the germline ends. This CDR3 is 18 amino acids long. Germline lookup yields CDR1 LNHDA and CDR2 SQIVND (reference sequence). The CDR3 reads CASSMAPDRPSSYNEQFF. Partial CDR3 DNA: TGTGCCAGTAGTATGGCCCCCGACAGGCCAAGCTCCTACAATGAG.